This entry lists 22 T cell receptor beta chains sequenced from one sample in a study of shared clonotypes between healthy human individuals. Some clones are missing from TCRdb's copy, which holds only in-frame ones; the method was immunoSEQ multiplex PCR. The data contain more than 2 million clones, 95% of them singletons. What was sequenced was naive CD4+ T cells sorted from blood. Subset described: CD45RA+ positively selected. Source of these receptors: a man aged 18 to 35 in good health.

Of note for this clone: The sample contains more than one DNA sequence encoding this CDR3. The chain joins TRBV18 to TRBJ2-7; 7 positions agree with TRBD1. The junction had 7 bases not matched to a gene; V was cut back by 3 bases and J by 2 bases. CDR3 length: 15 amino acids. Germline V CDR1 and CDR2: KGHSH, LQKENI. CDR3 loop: CASSPGAGGPYEQYF. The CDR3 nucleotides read TGTGCCAGCTCACCGGGGGCAGGGGGTCCCTACGAGCAGTACTTC.

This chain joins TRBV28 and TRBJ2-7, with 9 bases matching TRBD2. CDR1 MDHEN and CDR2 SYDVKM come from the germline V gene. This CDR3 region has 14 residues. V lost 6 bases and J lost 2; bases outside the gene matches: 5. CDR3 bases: TGTGCCAGCAGAGCTCGCGGGGGGGCCTACGAGCAGTACTTC. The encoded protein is CASRARGGAYEQYF.

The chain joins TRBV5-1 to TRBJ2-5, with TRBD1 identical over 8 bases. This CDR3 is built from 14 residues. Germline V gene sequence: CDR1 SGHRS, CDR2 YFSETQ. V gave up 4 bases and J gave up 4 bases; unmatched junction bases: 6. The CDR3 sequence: CASSLTTGVETQYF. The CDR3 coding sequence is TGCGCCAGCAGCCTCACGACAGGGGTAGAGACCCAGTACTTC.

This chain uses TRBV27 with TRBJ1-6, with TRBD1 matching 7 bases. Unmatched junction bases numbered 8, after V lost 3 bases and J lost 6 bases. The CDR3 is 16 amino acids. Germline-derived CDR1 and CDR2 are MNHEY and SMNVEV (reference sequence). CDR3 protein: CASSFLGQLSNSPLHF. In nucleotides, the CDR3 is TGTGCCAGCAGTTTTTTGGGACAGCTATCTAATTCACCCCTCCACTTT.

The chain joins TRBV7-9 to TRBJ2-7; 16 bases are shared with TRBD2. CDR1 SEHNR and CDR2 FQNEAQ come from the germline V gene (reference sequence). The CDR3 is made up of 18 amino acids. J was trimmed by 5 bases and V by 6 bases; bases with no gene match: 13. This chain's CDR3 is CASRLGTSGRAPVNEQYF. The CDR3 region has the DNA TGTGCCAGCAGACTAGGGACTAGCGGGAGGGCTCCGGTAAACGAGCAGTACTTC.

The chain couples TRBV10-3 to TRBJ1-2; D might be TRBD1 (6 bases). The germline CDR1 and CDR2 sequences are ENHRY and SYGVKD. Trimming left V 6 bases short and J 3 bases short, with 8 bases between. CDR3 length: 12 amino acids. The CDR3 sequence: CAIRRTDYGYTF. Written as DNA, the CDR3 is TGTGCCATCAGGAGGACAGACTATGGCTACACCTTC.

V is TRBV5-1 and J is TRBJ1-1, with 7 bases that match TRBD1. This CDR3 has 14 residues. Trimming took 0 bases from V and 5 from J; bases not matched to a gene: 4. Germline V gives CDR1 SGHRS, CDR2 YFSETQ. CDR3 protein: CASSLDRGRTEAFF. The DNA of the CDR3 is TGCGCCAGCAGCTTGGACAGGGGTCGGACTGAAGCTTTCTTT. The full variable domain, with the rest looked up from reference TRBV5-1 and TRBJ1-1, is KAGVTQTPRYLIKTRGQQVTLSCSPISGHRSVSWYQQTPGQGLQFLFEYFSETQRNKGNFPGRFSGRQFSNSRSEMNVSTLELGDSALYLCASSLDRGRTEAFFGQGTRLTVV.

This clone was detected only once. In DNA, the CDR3 is TGTGCCAGCAGCCCGGCCGGGACACCTATCCTCTATGGCTACACCTTC. Encoded protein: CASSPAGTPILYGYTF. The V and J genes are TRBV28 and TRBJ1-2; the D gene is possibly TRBD1 (6 bases). Trimming left V 6 bases short and J 4 bases short, with 21 bases between. CDR1 and CDR2 from the germline V gene are MDHEN and SYDVKM. CDR3 size: 16 residues.

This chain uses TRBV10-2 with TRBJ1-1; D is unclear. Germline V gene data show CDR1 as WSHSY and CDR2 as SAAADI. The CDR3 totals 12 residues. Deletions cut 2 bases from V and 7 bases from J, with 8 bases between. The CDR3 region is CASSEPGIEAFF. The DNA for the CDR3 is TGCGCCAGCAGTGAGCCGGGGATTGAAGCTTTCTTT.

CDR3 in DNA: TGTGCCAGCAGCTTCACAGGACAGGGGGGTCCCTACGAGCAGTACTTC. It translates to CASSFTGQGGPYEQYF. V is TRBV5-4 and J is TRBJ2-7, with 10 nucleotides matching TRBD1. This CDR3 comprises 16 residues. J lost 2 bases, V lost 2 bases, and 7 bases had no gene match. CDR1 is SGHNT, CDR2 YYREEE, per germline (reference sequence).

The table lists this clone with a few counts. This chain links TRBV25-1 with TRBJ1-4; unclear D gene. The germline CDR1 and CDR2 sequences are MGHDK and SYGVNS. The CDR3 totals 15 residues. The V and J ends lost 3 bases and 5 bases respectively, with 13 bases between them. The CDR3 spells CASSESRGGNEKLFF. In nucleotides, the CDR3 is TGTGCCAGCAGTGAGTCCCGAGGAGGGAATGAAAAACTGTTTTTT.

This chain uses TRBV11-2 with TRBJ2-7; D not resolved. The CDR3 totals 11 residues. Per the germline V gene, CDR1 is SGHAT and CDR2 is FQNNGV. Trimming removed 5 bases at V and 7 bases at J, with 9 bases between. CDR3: CASSGPLEQYF. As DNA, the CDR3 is TGTGCCAGCAGCGGGCCCCTAGAGCAGTACTTC.

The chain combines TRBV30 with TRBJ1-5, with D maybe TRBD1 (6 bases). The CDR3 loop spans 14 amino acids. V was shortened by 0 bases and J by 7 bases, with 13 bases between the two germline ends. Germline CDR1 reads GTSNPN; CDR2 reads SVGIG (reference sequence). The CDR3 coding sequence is TGTGCCTGGAGTGTACCAGGAGGGGGACAGCCCCAGCATTTT. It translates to CAWSVPGGGQPQHF.

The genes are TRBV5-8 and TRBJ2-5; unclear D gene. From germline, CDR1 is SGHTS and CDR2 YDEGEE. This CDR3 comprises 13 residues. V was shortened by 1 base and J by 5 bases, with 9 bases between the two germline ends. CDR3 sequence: CASSLSSDETQYF. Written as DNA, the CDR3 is TGTGCCAGCAGCTTGTCCTCGGATGAGACCCAGTACTTC.

CDR3 sequence (DNA): TGTGCCAGCAGCTTAGTGGCGGCAGGAAACTCCTACGAGCAGTACTTC. Translation gives CASSLVAAGNSYEQYF. This chain uses TRBV7-2 with TRBJ2-7; no definite D call. Deletions cut 1 base from V and 0 bases from J, with 13 bases between. The CDR3 covers 16 residues. CDR1 is SGHTA, CDR2 FQGNSA, per germline.

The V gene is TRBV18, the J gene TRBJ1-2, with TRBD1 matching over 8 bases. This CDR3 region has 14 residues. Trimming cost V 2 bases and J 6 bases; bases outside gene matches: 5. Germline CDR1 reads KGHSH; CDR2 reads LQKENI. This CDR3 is CASSPDRGYHGYTF. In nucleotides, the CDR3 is TGTGCCAGCTCACCAGACAGGGGTTACCATGGCTACACCTTC.

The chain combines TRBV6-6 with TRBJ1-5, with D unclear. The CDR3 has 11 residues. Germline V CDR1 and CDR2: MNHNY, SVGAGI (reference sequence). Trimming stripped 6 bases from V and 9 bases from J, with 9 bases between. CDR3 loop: CASRVEGPQHF. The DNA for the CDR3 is TGTGCCAGCAGGGTCGAGGGGCCCCAGCATTTT.

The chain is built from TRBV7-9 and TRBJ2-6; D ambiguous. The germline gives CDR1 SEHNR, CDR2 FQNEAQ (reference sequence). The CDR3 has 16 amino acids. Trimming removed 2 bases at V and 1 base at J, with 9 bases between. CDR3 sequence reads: CASSLIMGSGANVLTF. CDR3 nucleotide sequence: TGTGCCAGCAGCTTAATAATGGGGTCTGGGGCCAACGTCCTGACTTTC.

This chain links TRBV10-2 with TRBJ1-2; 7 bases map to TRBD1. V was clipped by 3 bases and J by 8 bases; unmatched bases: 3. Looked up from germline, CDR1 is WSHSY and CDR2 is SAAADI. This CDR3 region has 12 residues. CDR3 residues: CASSEQGFGYTF. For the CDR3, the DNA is TGCGCCAGCAGTGAACAGGGGTTCGGCTACACCTTC.

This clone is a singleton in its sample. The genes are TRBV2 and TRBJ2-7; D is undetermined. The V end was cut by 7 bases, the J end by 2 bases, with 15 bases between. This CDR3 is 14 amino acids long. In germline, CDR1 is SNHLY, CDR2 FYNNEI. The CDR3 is CASNGQQHTYEQYF. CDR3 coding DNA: TGTGCCAGCAATGGGCAGCAACATACCTACGAGCAGTACTTC.

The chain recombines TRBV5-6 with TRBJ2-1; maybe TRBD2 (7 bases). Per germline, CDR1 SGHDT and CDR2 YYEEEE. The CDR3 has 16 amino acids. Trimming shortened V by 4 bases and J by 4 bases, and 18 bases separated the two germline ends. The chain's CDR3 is CASSLRGAGAYNEQFF. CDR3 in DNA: TGTGCCAGCAGCCTCCGGGGGGCGGGAGCGTACAATGAGCAGTTCTTC. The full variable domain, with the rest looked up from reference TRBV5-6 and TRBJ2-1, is DAGVTQSPTHLIKTRGQQVTLRCSPKSGHDTVSWYQQALGQGPQFIFQYYEEEERQRGNFPDRFSGHQFPNYSSELNVNALLLGDSALYLCASSLRGAGAYNEQFFGPGTRLTVL.

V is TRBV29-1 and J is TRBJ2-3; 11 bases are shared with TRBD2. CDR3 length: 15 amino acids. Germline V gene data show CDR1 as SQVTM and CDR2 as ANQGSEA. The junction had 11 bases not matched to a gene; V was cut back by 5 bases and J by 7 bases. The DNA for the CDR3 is TGCAGCGTTTCTCAGGCGGGACTAGCGGTTAATACGCAGTATTTT. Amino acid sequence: CSVSQAGLAVNTQYF.